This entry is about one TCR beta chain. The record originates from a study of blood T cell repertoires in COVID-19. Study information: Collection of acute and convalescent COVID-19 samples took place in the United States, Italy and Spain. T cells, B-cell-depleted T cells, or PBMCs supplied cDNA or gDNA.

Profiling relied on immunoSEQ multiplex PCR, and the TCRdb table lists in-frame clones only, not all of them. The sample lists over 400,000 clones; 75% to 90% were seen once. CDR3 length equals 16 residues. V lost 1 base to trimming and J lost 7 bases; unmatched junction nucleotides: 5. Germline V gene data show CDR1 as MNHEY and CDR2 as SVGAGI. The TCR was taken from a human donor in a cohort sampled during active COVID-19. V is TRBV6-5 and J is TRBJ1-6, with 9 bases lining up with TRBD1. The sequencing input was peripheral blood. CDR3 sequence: CASSYLTGGTNSPLHF. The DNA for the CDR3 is TGTGCCAGCAGTTACTTAACAGGGGGCACGAATTCACCCCTCCACTTT.